This record covers a single T cell receptor beta chain. The target antigen is unknown. This sample stems from a study of CD8+CD57+ T cells in acquired aplastic anemia. Background on the study: Across the sorted CD4+ and CD8+ cells, DNA amounts averaged 3.2 ug. Study-level points and caveats: Researchers report that approximately 28 CD8+ CDR3 sequences appeared in both patients and controls. Between the patient and control groups, CD8+ Simpson's diversity did not differ significantly.

Genomic DNA, the template, was used for profiling of the TCR beta VDJ and CDR3. TCRdb passed the reads through MiXCR, listing each CDR3 protein once. The sample lists hundreds of thousands of distinct CDR3 sequences, over 25% occurring once. Those patients picked for sequencing had displayed CD8+CD57+ cell expansion on flow cytometry. Severe acquired aplastic anemia was the diagnosis recorded for all patients. This CDR3 is built from 16 residues. V lost 4 bases to trimming and J lost 0 bases, with 15 bases between them. Germline-derived CDR1 and CDR2 are LNHNV and YYDKDF (reference sequence). The receptor comes from a human donor with aplastic anemia. Sequenced: sorted CD4+, CD8+, or CD8+CD57+ T cells (not recorded which) from PBMCs. This chain links TRBV15 with TRBJ1-2, with D perhaps matching TRBD1 (5 bases). The CDR3 region is CATSKLRDWANYGYTF. DNA of the CDR3: TGTGCCACCAGCAAACTGAGGGACTGGGCTAACTATGGCTACACCTTC. The full variable domain, its missing parts supplied by reference TRBV15 and TRBJ1-2, is DAMVIQNPRYQVTQFGKPVTLSCSQTLNHNVMYWYQQKSSQAPKLLFHYYDKDFNNEADTPDNFQSRRPNTSFCFLDIRSPGLGDTAMYLCATSKLRDWANYGYTFGSGTRLTVV.